This T cell receptor (beta chain) was sequenced for a study of post-analysis software for immune sequencing data. Study-level points and caveats: Controls' normalized Chao1 diversity significantly exceeded that of multiple sclerosis patients. Strong co-clustering by F measure was seen for same-batch samples. When patients were compared with controls, a handful of TRBV segments were more frequent, TRBV5-6, TRBV5-1 and TRBV20-1 among them.

CDR1 is MNHEY and CDR2 is SVGAGI in the germline V gene. V lost 1 base, J lost 5 bases, and 1 base stayed unmatched. CDR3 length: 15 residues. Points on this clonotype: Its antigen is not identified.

Sequencing libraries made from TCR beta cDNA carried unique molecular identifiers. TCRdb re-analysed the PCR reads in MiXCR, keeping a single row per CDR3 protein. The sample shows 750,000 to 950,000 distinct CDR3 sequences, approximately 57% of them seen only once. The sequenced sample was blood. This TCR was sampled from a girl aged 5 to 17 with multiple sclerosis. V and J are TRBV6-5 and TRBJ2-2; 10 positions agree with TRBD2. The CDR3 DNA reads TGTGCCAGCAGTTACTTTAGCGGGGGGACCGGGGAGCTGTTTTTT. This sequence encodes CASSYFSGGTGELFF.